Below, 30 T cell receptor beta chains from the same sample are listed, as sequenced in a study of long-term antiretroviral therapy in people with HIV. Sequencing used immunoSEQ v3.0 at survey level. Generated by immunoSEQ multiplex PCR, the TCRdb table keeps only in-frame clones and is missing some. The table includes roughly 33,000 clones, approximately 80% detected once. The sample in question was unsorted PBMCs, obtained 3.1 years after starting antiretroviral therapy. These TCRs come from a woman in her 50s with HIV.

This clone occurred a few times. CDR3 residues: CASSDSSGGAGDTQYF. The DNA for the CDR3 is TGTGCCAGCAGCGACAGTAGCGGGGGGGCGGGAGATACGCAGTATTTT. The J gene is TRBJ2-3, the V gene TRBV9; 11 positions agree with TRBD2. With 3 bases clipped from V and 5 bases from J, the junction kept 8 bases outside the gene matches. The length of the CDR3 is 16 residues. Germline V gene sequence: CDR1 SGDLS, CDR2 YYNGEE.

The chain employs TRBV6-6 and TRBJ1-4; no reliable D call. V lost 2 bases and J 8 bases, leaving 9 bases between the germline ends. There are 13 residues in the CDR3. Germline CDR1 reads MNHNY; CDR2 reads SVGAGI (reference sequence). Here the CDR3 DNA reads TGTGCCAGCAGTTACCCCTTACACGAAAAACTGTTTTTT. Its translation is CASSYPLHEKLFF.

This rearrangement joins TRBV6-5 to TRBJ2-5, with D perhaps assigned TRBD1 or TRBD2 (5 bases each). Trimming left V 6 bases short and J 5 bases short, with 16 bases between. The CDR3 extends over 14 amino acids. Germline CDR1 and CDR2: MNHEY and SVGAGI. The CDR3 here is CASSLLGDGETQYF. In DNA, the CDR3 is TGTGCCAGCAGCCTACTAGGGGACGGGGAGACCCAGTACTTC.

V and J are TRBV10-1 and TRBJ2-7; TRBD2 aligns across 11 bases. The germline V gene encodes CDR1 WNHNN and CDR2 SYGVQD (reference sequence). The CDR3 consists of 17 residues. J lost 2 bases, V lost 0 bases, and 6 bases had no gene match. The DNA of the CDR3 is TGCGCCAGCAGTGAGTCGGGGCTAGCGGGGGGAACCTACGAGCAGTACTTC. It is translated as CASSESGLAGGTYEQYF.

This clone showed up just a few times. V gene TRBV30 combines with J gene TRBJ2-3; D possibly corresponds to TRBD2 (5 bases). The CDR3 runs 12 residues. Germline loops: CDR1 GTSNPN, CDR2 SVGIG (reference sequence). The V and J ends lost 0 bases and 5 bases respectively, with 6 bases between them. The CDR3 nucleotides are TGTGCCTGGAGTGTAGGAGGAGATACGCAGTATTTT. Protein: CAWSVGGDTQYF.

The CDR3 protein is CASSLPGANVLTF. As DNA, the CDR3 is TGTGCCAGCAGCTTGCCTGGGGCCAACGTCCTGACTTTC. The chain links TRBV5-6 to TRBJ2-6; D remains ambiguous. Germline V lookup: CDR1 SGHDT, CDR2 YYEEEE. The CDR3 totals 13 residues. Trimming pared 1 base from V and 2 bases from J, leaving 1 base between.

The CDR3 protein is CASSRSQGEGGDTQYF. For the CDR3, the DNA is TGTGCCAGCAGCCGCTCCCAGGGGGAGGGCGGAGATACGCAGTATTTT. The V gene is TRBV11-2, the J gene TRBJ2-3; D is possibly TRBD1 or TRBD2 (7 bases each). CDR1 and CDR2 from the germline V gene are SGHAT and FQNNGV. Trimming cost V 5 bases and J 5 bases, with 20 bases left between them. This CDR3 region has 16 residues.

This clone was observed a handful of times. The chain is built from TRBV7-9 and TRBJ1-6; possible D gene TRBD1, 6 bases. There are 16 residues in the CDR3. V was pared by 6 bases and J by 4 bases, with 16 bases between. Germline CDR1 is SEHNR and CDR2 is FQNEAQ (reference sequence). This chain's CDR3 is CASSPTGPAYNSPLHF. Here the CDR3 DNA reads TGTGCCAGCAGTCCTACAGGGCCAGCTTATAATTCACCCCTCCACTTT.

The rearrangement links TRBV21-1 to TRBJ1-4; the DNA was not compared with TRBD1, the D call given in the table. TRBV21-1 is a recognized pseudogene. The length of the CDR3 is 13 residues. CDR3 loop: CASSKHQGGKLFF. In nucleotides, the CDR3 is TGTGCCAGCAGCAAGCATCAGGGGGGAAAACTGTTTTTT.

The rearrangement joins TRBV5-1 to TRBJ2-3, with TRBD2 identical over 13 bases. Germline assignment: CDR1 SGHRS and CDR2 YFSETQ. The CDR3 sequence is 19 residues long. With 4 bases clipped from V and 2 bases from J, the junction kept 13 bases outside the gene matches. The CDR3 DNA sequence: TGCGCCAGCAGCCTGAGACTAGCGGGGGGCCCGACGAACACAGATACGCAGTATTTT. Translated, it gives CASSLRLAGGPTNTDTQYF.

J is TRBJ2-1 and V is TRBV18; 10 bases map to TRBD1. The CDR3 has 15 amino acids. V gave up 3 bases and J gave up 7 bases; unmatched junction bases: 6. Germline-derived CDR1 and CDR2 are KGHSH and LQKENI. The CDR3: CASSPPRQGANEQFF. CDR3 nucleotide sequence: TGTGCCAGCTCACCGCCGAGACAGGGGGCGAATGAGCAGTTCTTC.

V usage is TRBV29-1 and J usage is TRBJ1-5, with D perhaps TRBD1 (6 bases). Germline V lookup: CDR1 SQVTM, CDR2 ANQGSEA. V shed 7 bases and J shed 3 bases, with 16 bases lying between them. The length of the CDR3 is 14 residues. The chain's CDR3 is CSAVTGRLNQPQHF. CDR3 bases: TGCAGCGCGGTTACAGGGCGGCTCAATCAGCCCCAGCATTTT.

The chain couples TRBV7-9 to TRBJ2-1; D call uncertain. Per germline, CDR1 SEHNR and CDR2 FQNEAQ (reference sequence). The V gene lost 6 bases and the J gene lost 7 bases, with 10 bases spanning the gap. The CDR3 has 12 residues. CDR3 protein: CASSSAENEQFF. The CDR3, as DNA: TGTGCCAGCAGTTCAGCAGAGAATGAGCAGTTCTTC.

This clone was detected only a few times. The chain uses TRBV11-2 and TRBJ1-2, with no clear D. The V end was cut by 6 bases, the J end by 3 bases, with 11 bases between. This CDR3 has 13 residues. Germline loops: CDR1 SGHAT, CDR2 FQNNGV. The CDR3 region has the DNA TGTGCCAGCAGGGCAAGAGAGGACTATGGCTACACCTTC. Encoded protein: CASRAREDYGYTF.

The chain is built from TRBV6-1 and TRBJ2-7; D is perhaps TRBD2 (6 bases). The CDR3 has 14 amino acids. The V gene lost 5 bases and the J gene lost 3 bases, with 14 bases spanning the gap. Germline CDR1 MNHNS, CDR2 SASEGT. CDR3: CASSPPTSFYEQYV. The CDR3 region has the DNA TGTGCCAGCAGTCCCCCGACTAGTTTCTACGAGCAGTACGTC.

This clone was observed a handful of times. V gene TRBV7-6 combines with J gene TRBJ1-5; D is uncertain. The V and J ends lost 1 base and 3 bases respectively, with 10 bases between them. The CDR3 totals 15 residues. CDR1 and CDR2 from the germline V gene are SGHVS and FNYEAQ. The CDR3 loop reads CASSLEPGFNQPQHF. The CDR3 DNA reads TGTGCCAGCAGCTTAGAACCCGGATTCAATCAGCCCCAGCATTTT.

This clone showed up just a few times. V usage is TRBV4-1 and J usage is TRBJ1-2; D is undetermined. The CDR3 extends over 12 amino acids. Trimming removed 3 bases at V and 10 bases at J, with 12 bases between. Germline V gene lookup returns CDR1 MGHRA and CDR2 YSYEKL. CDR3 sequence reads: CASSHTIGVYTF. The CDR3, as DNA: TGCGCCAGCAGCCACACGATAGGTGTCTACACCTTC.

The CDR3 loop is CASSGEGGNQPQHF. CDR3 coding DNA: TGTGCCAGCAGCGGGGAGGGGGGCAATCAGCCCCAGCATTTT. The chain recombines TRBV6-5 with TRBJ1-5; perhaps TRBD1 as D (6 bases). CDR3 size: 14 residues. V gave up 6 bases and J gave up 2 bases, with 11 bases separating them. Germline lookup yields CDR1 MNHEY and CDR2 SVGAGI.

V and J are TRBV29-1 and TRBJ1-1, with D unclear. Germline V CDR1 and CDR2: SQVTM, ANQGSEA. This CDR3 is built from 12 residues. Trimming stripped 6 bases from V and 1 base from J, with 9 bases between. The CDR3 spells CSVMTQNTEAFF. CDR3 nucleotides: TGCAGCGTGATGACACAGAACACTGAAGCTTTCTTT.

The genes are TRBV9 and TRBJ2-2; D is unclear. Trimming removed 0 bases from V and 0 bases from J, with 9 bases in between. This CDR3 has 16 residues. Germline CDR1 is SGDLS and CDR2 is YYNGEE. The CDR3 here is CASSVVDLANTGELFF. The CDR3 DNA reads as TGTGCCAGCAGCGTAGTGGACCTCGCGAACACCGGGGAGCTGTTTTTT.

The rearrangement links TRBV5-6 to TRBJ1-5, with a tentative D call TRBD1 (5 bases). The V and J ends lost 0 bases and 8 bases respectively, with 12 bases between them. The germline gives CDR1 SGHDT, CDR2 YYEEEE. The CDR3 has 14 residues. DNA for the CDR3: TGTGCCAGCAGCTTGGCGGGGGAAATCGAGCCCCAGCATTTT. It is translated as CASSLAGEIEPQHF.

J is TRBJ1-4 and V is TRBV5-1; 7 positions match TRBD1. Germline-derived CDR1 and CDR2 are SGHRS and YFSETQ. V dropped 5 bases and J dropped 8; count of bases not matched to a gene: 12. This CDR3 is 15 amino acids long. CDR3 sequence: CASRRTGAGQEKLFF. In DNA, the CDR3 is TGCGCCAGCAGACGTACAGGGGCAGGGCAAGAAAAACTGTTTTTT.

The V and J genes are TRBV2 and TRBJ2-5; the D gene could be TRBD1 or TRBD2 (5 bases each). Looked up from germline, CDR1 is SNHLY and CDR2 is FYNNEI. Trimming left V 5 bases short and J 3 bases short, with 13 bases between. This CDR3 comprises 14 residues. CDR3 amino acids: CASSPGTEEETQYF. As DNA, the CDR3 is TGTGCCAGCAGTCCCGGGACCGAAGAAGAGACCCAGTACTTC.

A single count supports this clone. The CDR3 coding sequence is TGTGCCAGCAGCTTAAAAGGGGCCGAGGACGCTTTCTTT. Translation: CASSLKGAEDAFF. The chain links TRBV13 to TRBJ1-1; D may be TRBD1 (5 bases). This CDR3 has 13 residues. The ends were cut back, 2 bases at V and 11 bases at J, with 15 bases in the middle. The germline V gene encodes CDR1 PRHDT and CDR2 FYEKMQ (reference sequence).

As DNA, the CDR3 is TGTGCCAGCAGCTTAGTCTCTAGCGGGGGGGCCGGTTTTCAAGAGACCCAGTACTTC. Translating it yields CASSLVSSGGAGFQETQYF. The rearrangement uses TRBV11-2 and TRBJ2-5; 12 nucleotides line up with TRBD2. V lost 1 base to trimming and J lost 2 bases; unmatched junction nucleotides: 11. Per germline, CDR1 SGHAT and CDR2 FQNNGV. The CDR3 runs to 19 residues.

The J gene is TRBJ1-4, the V gene TRBV4-2; D not certain. With 1 base removed from V and 4 bases from J, the gap between germline ends came to 1 base. Germline assignment: CDR1 LGHNA and CDR2 YNFKEQ. This CDR3 spans 12 amino acids. CDR3 nucleotide sequence: TGTGCCAGCAGCCAAGTTAATGAAAAACTGTTTTTT. This sequence encodes CASSQVNEKLFF.

The chain links TRBV10-1 to TRBJ1-1; the D gene is possibly TRBD1 (5 bases). The CDR3 has 15 residues. Germline CDR1 reads WNHNN; CDR2 reads SYGVQD (reference sequence). The V and J ends lost 0 bases and 1 base respectively, with 9 bases between them. CDR3 coding DNA: TGCGCCAGCAGTGAGTCGAGCAGGGAGAACACTGAAGCTTTCTTT. Protein sequence: CASSESSRENTEAFF.

This chain joins TRBV7-2 and TRBJ2-7; TRBD2 might be the D (5 bases). This CDR3 contains 13 residues. Germline V gives CDR1 SGHTA, CDR2 FQGNSA. V dropped 4 bases and J dropped 0 bases, with 7 bases sitting between them. CDR3 in DNA: TGTGCCAGCAGCTACCGGGACTCCTACGAGCAGTACTTC. Translating gives CASSYRDSYEQYF.

The chain joins TRBV7-2 to TRBJ2-5, with no clear D. Germline CDR1 is SGHTA and CDR2 is FQGNSA. The V end was cut by 4 bases, the J end by 5 bases, with 17 bases between. The CDR3 is made up of 15 amino acids. The CDR3 protein is CASSSTYRVGETQYF. The CDR3 DNA reads as TGTGCCAGCAGCTCCACGTACCGGGTAGGGGAGACCCAGTACTTC.

There are a few counts of this clone. This chain connects TRBV2 to TRBJ1-6; D unresolved. The CDR3 is 14 amino acids. V lost 8 bases and J 6 bases, leaving 14 bases between the germline ends. The germline CDR1 and CDR2 sequences are SNHLY and FYNNEI. This CDR3 reads CASHPLGRNSPLHF. The CDR3 nucleotides read TGTGCCAGCCACCCTCTGGGTCGTAATTCACCCCTCCACTTT. Variable domain in full (rest from reference TRBV2 and TRBJ1-6): EPEVTQTPSHQVTQMGQEVILRCVPISNHLYFYWYRQILGQKVEFLVSFYNNEISEKSEIFDDQFSVERPDGSNFTLKIRSTKLEDSAMYFCASHPLGRNSPLHFGNGTRLTVT.